This T cell receptor (beta chain) was obtained from a study of blood T cell repertoires in COVID-19. Trimming pared 2 bases from V and 4 bases from J, leaving 9 bases between. This CDR3 spans 14 amino acids. CDR1 is SGDLS, CDR2 YYNGEE, per germline. In the original workflow: It was from reference gene primer amplification that nucleated cell counts were estimated. Produced via immunoSEQ multiplex PCR; TCRdb's table is partial and in-frame only. Clonal size and the V and J genes are those of that table, whereas D and trimming came from the DNA. The data contain fewer than 350,000 clones, 85% of them singletons.

Sequencing was performed on PBMCs or T cells enriched from blood (not recorded which). This receptor was taken from a woman aged 45 to 65 who had recovered from COVID-19. V gene TRBV9 combines with J gene TRBJ2-2; D call uncertain. CDR3 in amino acids: CASSVTWSTGELFF. As DNA, the CDR3 is TGTGCCAGCAGCGTGACTTGGAGCACCGGGGAGCTGTTTTTT.